These T cell receptor beta chains were read from a single sample in a study of beta chain features in type 1 diabetes. Repertoires were generated with immunoSEQ multiplex PCR, while TCRdb's copy carries only in-frame clones and drops some. The sample lists 600,000 to 700,000 clones, around an eighth occurring once. The material sequenced was naive CD4+ T cells from blood. All receptors come from a man younger than 40 with type 1 diabetes. Each CDR3 is given with its conserved first and last residue. Each record gives: clone size, J gene, D gene, V gene, CDR3 protein, CDR3 DNA. The D gene is left open where the match is weak. Clone size is given for some rows only: seen once, a few or many times, or a class if the clone is expanded.

few,TRBJ2-2,TRBD2,TRBV7-2,CASSPPPGEGGELFF,TGTGCCAGCAGCCCACCCCCCGGGGAGGGCGGGGAGCTGTTTTTT
few,TRBJ1-2,.,TRBV4-2,CASSQDLSEGYGYTF,TGTGCCAGCAGCCAAGATTTAAGCGAGGGCTATGGCTACACCTTC
few,TRBJ1-3,.,TRBV13,CASSSARSSRGLTYSGNTIYF,TGTGCCAGCAGCTCCGCCCGATCGAGCCGGGGCTTAACTTACTCTGGAAACACCATATATTTT
few,TRBJ2-5,.,TRBV7-9,CASSPRSQETQYF,TGTGCCAGCAGTCCCCGGTCCCAAGAGACCCAGTACTTC
few,TRBJ1-2,.,TRBV18,CASSPGGNDYGYTF,TGTGCCAGCTCACCCGGAGGAAACGACTATGGCTACACCTTC
.,TRBJ2-7,TRBD2,TRBV30,CAWSSGLTYEQYF,TGTGCCTGGAGCTCGGGACTAACCTACGAGCAGTACTTC
few,TRBJ2-7,TRBD2,TRBV27,CASSVDSGLAIYEQYF,TGTGCCAGCAGTGTCGATTCGGGACTAGCGATCTACGAGCAGTACTTC
.,TRBJ2-7,.,TRBV29-1,CSVLLDRRRGEQYF,TGCAGCGTTCTCTTGGACCGCCGAAGAGGCGAGCAGTACTTC
.,TRBJ1-6,.,TRBV4-3,CASSQDLWRLPNGMALHF,TGCGCCAGCAGCCAAGACCTGTGGAGACTGCCAAACGGTATGGCCCTCCACTTT
few,TRBJ2-7,TRBD1,TRBV28,CASSPRTGGSYEQYF,TGTGCCAGCAGTCCCCGGACAGGGGGCTCCTACGAGCAGTACTTC
few,TRBJ1-5,.,TRBV28,CASSPRTGSQPQHF,TGTGCCAGCAGTCCCCGGACGGGAAGTCAGCCCCAGCATTTT
few,TRBJ1-2,TRBD1,TRBV6-5,CASSATGEDGYTF,TGTGCCAGCAGCGCGACAGGGGAGGATGGCTACACCTTC
.,TRBJ1-5,.,TRBV7-2,CASSSPNQPQHF,TGTGCCAGCAGCTCCCCCAATCAGCCCCAGCATTTT
.,TRBJ2-7,.,TRBV7-2,CASSLGGSIEQYF,TGTGCCAGCAGCTTAGGGGGGTCGATCGAGCAGTACTTC
.,TRBJ1-1,TRBD1,TRBV5-1,CASKTGREGTEAFF,TGCGCCAGCAAGACAGGGAGGGAAGGCACTGAAGCTTTCTTT
.,TRBJ2-3,.,TRBV6-5,CASSYSARVGTQYF,TGTGCCAGCAGTTACTCGGCTCGCGTAGGTACGCAGTATTTT
few,TRBJ1-2,TRBD1,TRBV7-9,CASSSGGGYGYTF,TGTGCCAGCAGCTCAGGGGGTGGCTATGGCTACACCTTC